This entry features one TCR beta chain sequence. Its antigen is undetermined. The data stem from a study of T cells in localized non-small cell lung cancer. Study-level results: Increased T cell density in blood showed an association with longer overall survival. Median detection of top 100 tumor clones in adjacent lung was 55 to 60 clones. Clonality peaked in uninvolved adjacent lung rather than tumor.

Sequencing was performed with immunoSEQ multiplex PCR; in TCRdb, only in-frame clones are kept and a portion is missing. The sample lists about 21,000 clones, roughly 90% seen once, with under 7.5% in the top ten. The source material was peripheral blood, sampled before any cancer treatment. This clonotype was sampled from a male donor older than 55 with stage I squamous cell lung carcinoma.

The CDR3 coding sequence is TGTGCCTGGAGTGTAAATACTGGCTACACCTTC. Translation gives CAWSVNTGYTF. V usage is TRBV30 and J usage is TRBJ1-2; D unresolved. The V gene lost 0 bases and the J gene lost 7 bases, with 6 bases spanning the gap. Germline values: CDR1 GTSNPN, CDR2 SVGIG (reference sequence). The CDR3 is 11 residues long. The full variable domain, its missing parts supplied by reference TRBV30 and TRBJ1-2, is SQTIHQWPATLVQPVGSPLSLECTVEGTSNPNLYWYRQAAGRGLQLLFYSVGIGQISSEVPQNLSASRPQDRQFILSSKKLLLSDSGFYLCAWSVNTGYTFGSGTRLTVV.